This T cell receptor beta chain came from a study of T cell repertoires in cytomegalovirus infection. Overall study: Signatures in public TCR beta sequences pointed to both CMV infection and matching HLA type. Study-level points and caveats: The study identified carriers of CMV plus the relevant HLA from cumulative public TCR beta family frequency. Ex vivo responses were dominated by HLA-C-restricted CMV-specific TCR beta clonotypes.

Via MiXCR, TCRdb re-called the reads, giving one row per CDR3 protein. The table includes 250,000 to 300,000 distinct CDR3 sequences, approximately 10% detected once. As concerns this clonotype: Its matching antigen is unknown. Germline is not matched at one junction end, which may reflect a read error.

CDR3 length: 14 residues. Germline V lookup: CDR1 MNHEY, CDR2 SVGEGT. The rearrangement links TRBV6-2 or TRBV6-3 to TRBJ1-5, with a possible D match to TRBD1 (5 bases). The origin of this receptor is a human donor in good health (CMV status not recorded). Some clones in this sample may be carry-over from other donors' samples. Sequencing was done on a sample of PBMCs. The CDR3, as DNA: TGTGCCAGCAGGTACTGGGGCAGCGGTCAGCCCCAGCATTTT. Protein sequence: CASRYWGSGQPQHF.